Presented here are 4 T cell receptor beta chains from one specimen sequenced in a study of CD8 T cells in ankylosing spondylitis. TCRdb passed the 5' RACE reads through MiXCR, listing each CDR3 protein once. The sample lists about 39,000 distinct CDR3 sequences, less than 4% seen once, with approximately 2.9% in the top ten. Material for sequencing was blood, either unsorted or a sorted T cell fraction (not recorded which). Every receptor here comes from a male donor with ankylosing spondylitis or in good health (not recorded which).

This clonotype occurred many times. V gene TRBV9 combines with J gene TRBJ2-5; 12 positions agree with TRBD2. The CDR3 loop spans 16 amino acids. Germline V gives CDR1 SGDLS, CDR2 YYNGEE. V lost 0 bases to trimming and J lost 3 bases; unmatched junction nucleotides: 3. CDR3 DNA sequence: TGTGCCAGCAGCGTAGGCCTAGCGGGAGGGAAAGAGACCCAGTACTTC. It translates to CASSVGLAGGKETQYF. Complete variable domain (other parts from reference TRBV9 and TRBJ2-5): DSGVTQTPKHLITATGQRVTLRCSPRSGDLSVYWYQQSLDQGLQFLIQYYNGEERAKGNILERFSAQQFPDLHSELNLSSLELGDSALYFCASSVGLAGGKETQYFGPGTRLLVL.

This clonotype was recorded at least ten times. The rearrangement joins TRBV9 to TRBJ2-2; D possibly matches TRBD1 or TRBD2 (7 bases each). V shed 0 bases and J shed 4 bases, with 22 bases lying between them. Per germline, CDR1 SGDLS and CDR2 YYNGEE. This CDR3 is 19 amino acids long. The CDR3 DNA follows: TGTGCCAGCAGCGTAGCCCTCCGATCCAGGGGGGGCAGCACCGGGGAGCTGTTTTTT. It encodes CASSVALRSRGGSTGELFF. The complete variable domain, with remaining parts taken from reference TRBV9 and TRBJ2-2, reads DSGVTQTPKHLITATGQRVTLRCSPRSGDLSVYWYQQSLDQGLQFLIQYYNGEERAKGNILERFSAQQFPDLHSELNLSSLELGDSALYFCASSVALRSRGGSTGELFFGEGSRLTVL.

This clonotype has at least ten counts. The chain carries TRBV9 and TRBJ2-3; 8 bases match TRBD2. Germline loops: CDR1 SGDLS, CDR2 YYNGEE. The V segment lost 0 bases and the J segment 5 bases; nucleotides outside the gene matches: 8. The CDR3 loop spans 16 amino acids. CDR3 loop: CASSVGAGGGGDTQYF. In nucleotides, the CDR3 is TGTGCCAGCAGCGTAGGTGCGGGAGGTGGGGGAGATACGCAGTATTTT.

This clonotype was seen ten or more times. The CDR3, as DNA: TGTGCCAGCAGCGTAGAAGCGGTTATGAACACTGAAGCTTTCTTT. Its translation: CASSVEAVMNTEAFF. The rearrangement joins TRBV9 to TRBJ1-1; D call uncertain. The V end was cut by 0 bases, the J end by 0 bases, with 9 bases between. Germline V gene sequence: CDR1 SGDLS, CDR2 YYNGEE. This CDR3 is 15 amino acids long.